This TCR beta chain was found in a study of blood T cell repertoires in COVID-19. Whole-study context: Samples taken during acute and convalescent COVID-19 were collected in the United States, Italy and Spain. Sources were T cells, B-cell-depleted T cells, or PBMCs; the material itself was cDNA or gDNA.

Original processing notes: Amplified reference gene primers provided the basis for estimating nucleated cell counts. The method was immunoSEQ multiplex PCR; TCRdb's version includes in-frame clones alone and lacks a portion of them. That table gives V, J and clone size, and the DNA gave D and trimming. The sample records 100,000 to 150,000 clones, more than 75% being singletons. Losses at the gene ends were 6 bases for V and 1 base for J; bases not matched to a gene: 6. The CDR3 has 15 amino acids. The V gene's germline CDR1 is LNHDA and CDR2 SQIVND (reference sequence). The sequence came from a man aged 50-60 years with active COVID-19. The sequenced material came from peripheral blood. This chain links TRBV19 with TRBJ1-5, with 7 bases that match TRBD1. CDR3 sequence (DNA): TGTGCCAGTAGCGGAGCAGGGGGAAGCAATCAGCCCCAGCATTTT. Translation: CASSGAGGSNQPQHF. Combining the CDR3 with reference TRBV19 and TRBJ1-5 gives the whole variable domain DGGITQSPKYLFRKEGQNVTLSCEQNLNHDAMYWYRQDPGQGLRLIYYSQIVNDFQKGDIAEGYSVSREKKESFPLTVTSAQKNPTAFYLCASSGAGGSNQPQHFGDGTRLSIL.